The T cell receptor beta chain described here comes from a study of CD8 T cells in Susac syndrome. RNA totalling about 0.5 to 1 ug underwent reverse transcription with random hexamers. Amplification of the TCR beta CDR3 was carried out by immunoSEQ multiplex PCR, which spanned a total of 54 Vbeta and 13 Jbeta segments. TCRdb re-analysed the immunoSEQ multiplex PCR reads in MiXCR, keeping a single row per CDR3 protein. This table has around 140,000 distinct CDR3 sequences, roughly 95% appearing once. CDR3 length: 17 amino acids. V lost 6 bases to trimming and J lost 6 bases; unmatched junction nucleotides: 17. Germline-derived CDR1 and CDR2 are ENHRY and SYGVKD.

Sequencing was performed on CD4+ T cells from PBMCs. This sequence originates from a human donor in good health. The V and J genes are TRBV10-3 and TRBJ1-5; 7 bases are a match to TRBD1. The CDR3 loop reads CAISDSLDRVKTQPQHF. The CDR3 DNA reads TGTGCCATCAGCGACAGCCTCGACAGGGTCAAAACTCAGCCCCAGCATTTT.